This TCR beta chain was observed in a study of OX40 agonist ivuxolimab in advanced cancers. Study findings and constraints: CD8+ T cells averaged more expanded clones than CD4+.

J lost 3 bases, V lost 0 bases, and 8 bases had no gene match. The CDR3 is made up of 16 amino acids. The germline V gene has CDR1 SGHTA and CDR2 FQGNSA. The method was immunoSEQ multiplex PCR; TCRdb's version includes in-frame clones alone and lacks a portion of them. The repertoire holds 55,000 to 70,000 clones, with roughly 85% as singletons. Of note for this clone: Its antigen remains unknown.

Sample: CD4+ or CD8+ T cells sorted from blood, taken in a trial of the OX40 agonist ivuxolimab. The receptor's source is an adult with an advanced solid tumor such as melanoma, head and neck, liver or kidney cancer. The rearrangement links TRBV7-2 to TRBJ2-7, with TRBD2 matching over 7 bases. The CDR3 DNA is TGTGCCAGCAGCTTAGCACGCGGGGGAGCCTACTACGAGCAGTACTTC. It encodes CASSLARGGAYYEQYF.